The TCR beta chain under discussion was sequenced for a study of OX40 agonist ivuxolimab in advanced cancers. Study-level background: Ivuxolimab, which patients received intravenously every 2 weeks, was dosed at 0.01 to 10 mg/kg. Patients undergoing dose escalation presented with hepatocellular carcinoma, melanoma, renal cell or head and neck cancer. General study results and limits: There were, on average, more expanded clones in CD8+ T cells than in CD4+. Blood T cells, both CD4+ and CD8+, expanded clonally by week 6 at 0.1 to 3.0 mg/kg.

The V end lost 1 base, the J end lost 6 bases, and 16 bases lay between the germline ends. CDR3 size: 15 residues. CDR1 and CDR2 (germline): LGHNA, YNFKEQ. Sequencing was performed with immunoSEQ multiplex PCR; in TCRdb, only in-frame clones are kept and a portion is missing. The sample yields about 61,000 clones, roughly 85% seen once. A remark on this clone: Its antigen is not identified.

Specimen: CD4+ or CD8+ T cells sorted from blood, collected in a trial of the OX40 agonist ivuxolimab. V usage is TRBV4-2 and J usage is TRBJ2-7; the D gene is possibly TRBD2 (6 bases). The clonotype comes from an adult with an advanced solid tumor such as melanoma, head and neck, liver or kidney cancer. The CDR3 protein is CASSQGGTVGSEQYF. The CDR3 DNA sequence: TGTGCCAGCAGCCAAGGAGGGACTGTGGGTTCCGAGCAGTACTTC.